This T cell receptor beta chain was captured in a study of cytomegalovirus exposure and HLA in healthy donors. This clone occurred once. Sequencing was performed with immunoSEQ multiplex PCR; in TCRdb, only in-frame clones are kept and a portion is missing. The sample gives more than 70,000 clones, about 94% of which show up once; roughly 1% is in the top ten. The CDR3 is 12 amino acids. V lost 4 bases, J lost 8 bases, and 14 bases lay in between. Germline V gene lookup returns CDR1 GTSNPN and CDR2 SVGIG (reference sequence). The chain combines TRBV30 with TRBJ1-2, with D possibly being TRBD1 (6 bases). The sample was PBMCs. The sequence derives from a woman under 30 in good health and CMV-seronegative. CDR3 loop: CAWNLQGEGYTF. In DNA form, the CDR3 reads TGTGCCTGGAACCTACAGGGTGAGGGCTACACCTTC.